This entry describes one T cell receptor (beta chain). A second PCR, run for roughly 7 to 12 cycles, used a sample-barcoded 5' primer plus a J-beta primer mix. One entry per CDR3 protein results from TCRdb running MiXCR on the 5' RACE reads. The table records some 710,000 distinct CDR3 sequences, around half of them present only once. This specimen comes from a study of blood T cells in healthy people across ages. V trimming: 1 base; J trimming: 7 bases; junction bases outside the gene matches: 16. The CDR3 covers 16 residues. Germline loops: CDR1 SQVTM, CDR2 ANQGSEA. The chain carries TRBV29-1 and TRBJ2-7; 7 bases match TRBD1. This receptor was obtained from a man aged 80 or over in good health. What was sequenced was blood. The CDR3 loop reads CSVEVLRSQGMGEQYF. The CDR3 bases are TGCAGCGTTGAAGTCCTCCGGTCACAGGGGATGGGGGAGCAGTACTTC.